The 5 T cell receptor beta chains listed next were all sequenced from one sample in a study of blood T cell repertoires in COVID-19. Profiled with immunoSEQ multiplex PCR; TCRdb holds only in-frame clones, not every one. The sample contains 400,000 to 500,000 clones, 88% of which appear only once. Sequencing was done on a sample of PBMCs or T cells enriched from blood (not recorded which). The source is a woman between 18 and 29 years old who had been exposed to COVID-19.

The genes are TRBV11-2 and TRBJ2-1; D may be TRBD2 (6 bases). Deletions cut 6 bases from V and 2 bases from J, with 11 bases between. The CDR3 contains 14 residues. Germline lookup yields CDR1 SGHAT and CDR2 FQNNGV. The CDR3 DNA is TGTGCCAGCAGGGAGGAGGGTCCCTACAATGAGCAGTTCTTC. This gives the protein CASREEGPYNEQFF. The full variable domain, rest sourced from reference TRBV11-2 and TRBJ2-1, is EAGVAQSPRYKIIEKRQSVAFWCNPISGHATLYWYQQILGQGPKLLIQFQNNGVVDDSQLPKDRFSAERLKGVDSTLKIQPAKLEDSAVYLCASREEGPYNEQFFGPGTRLTVL.

V usage is TRBV4-3 and J usage is TRBJ2-3; 8 bases fit TRBD2. The J segment lost 4 bases and the V segment lost 1 base, leaving 4 bases of the junction unmatched. The CDR3 is 15 amino acids. The germline CDR1 and CDR2 sequences are LGHNA and YSLEER. CDR3 DNA: TGCGCCAGCAGCCAAGGAGCGGGGGTCGCAGATACGCAGTATTTT. Translating it yields CASSQGAGVADTQYF.

V gene TRBV28 combines with J gene TRBJ1-6, with 9 bases fitting TRBD1. The trim removed 6 bases at V and 9 bases at J, leaving 9 bases unmatched. The CDR3 is 15 residues long. CDR1 is MDHEN, CDR2 SYDVKM, per germline. The CDR3 is CASSGLQGAVSPLHF. CDR3 coding DNA: TGTGCCAGCAGCGGACTACAGGGGGCAGTTTCACCCCTCCACTTT.

The V call is TRBV5-1, the J call TRBJ2-7, with 8 bases fitting TRBD1. The trim removed 4 bases at V and 6 bases at J, leaving 12 bases unmatched. This CDR3 region has 15 residues. Germline CDR1 is SGHRS and CDR2 is YFSETQ. The CDR3 spells CASSPPATGVGEQYF. The DNA for the CDR3 is TGCGCCAGCAGCCCCCCCGCGACAGGGGTGGGCGAGCAGTACTTC.

The rearrangement uses TRBV7-8 and TRBJ1-1, with 7 positions matching TRBD1. The CDR3 extends over 15 amino acids. Trimming removed 5 bases from V and 0 bases from J; junction bases left unmatched: 6. CDR1 SGHVS and CDR2 FQNEAQ come from the germline V gene. The CDR3 loop is CASSRRGLLNTEAFF. DNA for the CDR3: TGTGCCAGCAGCCGAAGGGGGCTGTTGAACACTGAAGCTTTCTTT.